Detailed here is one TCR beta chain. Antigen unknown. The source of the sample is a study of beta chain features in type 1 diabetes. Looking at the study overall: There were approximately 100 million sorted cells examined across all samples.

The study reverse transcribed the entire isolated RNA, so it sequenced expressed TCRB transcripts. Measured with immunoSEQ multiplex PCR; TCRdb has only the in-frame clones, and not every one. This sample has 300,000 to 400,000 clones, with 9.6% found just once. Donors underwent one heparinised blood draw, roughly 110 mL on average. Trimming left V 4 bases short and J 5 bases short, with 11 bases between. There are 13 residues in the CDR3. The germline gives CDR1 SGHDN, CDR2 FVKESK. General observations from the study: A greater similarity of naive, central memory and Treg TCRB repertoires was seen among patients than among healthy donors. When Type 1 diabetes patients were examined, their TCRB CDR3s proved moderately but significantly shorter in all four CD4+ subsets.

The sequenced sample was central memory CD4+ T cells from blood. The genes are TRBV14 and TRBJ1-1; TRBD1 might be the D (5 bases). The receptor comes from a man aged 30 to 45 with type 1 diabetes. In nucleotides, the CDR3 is TGTGCCAGCAGCCGAAGGGACGGAACTGAAGCTTTCTTT. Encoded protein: CASSRRDGTEAFF.